This TCR beta chain appears in the sequencing data of a study of tumor and adjacent non-tumor tissue in lung cancer. Study summary: There were around 11 adenocarcinoma, a couple of squamous cell carcinoma and 1 small cell lung cancer cases. On average, productive TCRbeta reads reached 4 million to 5 million per sample. Points from the study as a whole: In normal lung, the top 100 clones were significantly more dominant than in tumor.

No cell sorting was done before RNA was extracted from the tissue. This clonotype occurred many times. No antigen is known for it. The junction does not match germline at one end; this may be a read error. A modified ARM-PCR protocol with three rounds of nested PCR amplified TCRbeta. TCRdb independently ran MiXCR on the multiplex PCR reads; one entry per CDR3 protein. Of roughly 220,000 distinct CDR3 sequences in the sample, over 55% were seen once. Germline CDR1 DFQATT, CDR2 SNEGSKA (reference sequence). The CDR3 loop spans 11 amino acids. The chain carries TRBV20-1 and TRBJ1-2, with 7 bases identical to TRBD1. The sequence came from a man in his 60s with non-small cell lung cancer. The material sequenced was lung tumor tissue. CDR3 residues: CSARTGQSAFF. In DNA, the CDR3 is TGCAGTGCTAGAACGGGACAGTCGGCCTTCTTC.